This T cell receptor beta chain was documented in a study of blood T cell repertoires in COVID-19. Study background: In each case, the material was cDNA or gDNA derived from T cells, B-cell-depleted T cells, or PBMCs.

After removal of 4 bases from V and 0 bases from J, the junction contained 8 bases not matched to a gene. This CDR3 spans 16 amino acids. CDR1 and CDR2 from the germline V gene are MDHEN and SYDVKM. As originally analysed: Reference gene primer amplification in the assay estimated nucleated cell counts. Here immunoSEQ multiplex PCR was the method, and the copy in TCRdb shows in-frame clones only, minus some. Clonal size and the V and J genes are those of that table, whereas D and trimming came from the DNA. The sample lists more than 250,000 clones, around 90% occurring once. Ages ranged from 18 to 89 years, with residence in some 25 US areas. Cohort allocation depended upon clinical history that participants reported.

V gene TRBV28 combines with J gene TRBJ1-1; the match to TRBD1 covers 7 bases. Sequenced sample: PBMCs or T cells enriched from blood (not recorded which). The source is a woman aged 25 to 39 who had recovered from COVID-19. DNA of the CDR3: TGTGCCAGCAGTTCCGGGACAGCGCTCATGAACACTGAAGCTTTCTTT. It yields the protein CASSSGTALMNTEAFF.